This TCR beta chain was captured by sequencing in a study of OX40 agonist ivuxolimab in advanced cancers. Overall study: Patients enrolled in dose escalation were diagnosed with hepatocellular carcinoma, melanoma, renal cell or head and neck cancer. Earlier treatment with anti-PD-1, anti-PD-L1 or anti-CTLA-4 was permitted, and 35% to 45% had received some.

The CDR3 runs 14 residues. The germline V gene has CDR1 MDHEN and CDR2 SYDVKM. Trimming removed 8 bases from V and 1 base from J, with 12 bases in between. The method was immunoSEQ multiplex PCR; TCRdb's version includes in-frame clones alone and lacks a portion of them. The data contain about 68,000 clones, approximately 90% of them singletons. The chain has TRBV28 and TRBJ1-5, with D possibly matching TRBD1 (5 bases). The sequence was obtained from an adult with an advanced solid tumor such as melanoma, head and neck, liver or kidney cancer. The source was CD4+ or CD8+ T cells sorted from blood, collected in a trial of the OX40 agonist ivuxolimab. CDR3 DNA sequence: TGTGCCAGCTGGGGGTACAGGAGCAATCAGCCCCAGCATTTT. Protein sequence: CASWGYRSNQPQHF.